This entry features one T cell receptor beta chain sequence. Its antigen is not identified. The trim removed 7 bases at V and 1 base at J, leaving 3 bases unmatched. Germline V gives CDR1 LNHDA, CDR2 SQIVND (reference sequence). CDR3 length equals 13 residues. This record comes from a study of T cell responses to AZD1222 COVID-19 vaccine. Study outcomes and limitations: CD4 TCRs associated with vaccination spanned spike, dominating at 160-218 and 743-854. Seropositive at baseline were only a handful of AZD1222 recipients. An increase in Spike-specific TCR breadth and depth was observed after two AZD1222 doses.

The assay was immunoSEQ multiplex PCR, and TCRdb's table has in-frame clones only and misses some. This sample has around 160,000 clones, with roughly 90% found just once. This receptor was identified in an adult in good health. Source: peripheral blood, taken on day 0 of AZD1222 vaccination. The chain joins TRBV19 to TRBJ2-5; 7 bases align to TRBD1. The CDR3 sequence is CASNRGSQETQYF. As DNA, the CDR3 is TGTGCCAGTAACAGGGGTTCCCAAGAGACCCAGTACTTC.